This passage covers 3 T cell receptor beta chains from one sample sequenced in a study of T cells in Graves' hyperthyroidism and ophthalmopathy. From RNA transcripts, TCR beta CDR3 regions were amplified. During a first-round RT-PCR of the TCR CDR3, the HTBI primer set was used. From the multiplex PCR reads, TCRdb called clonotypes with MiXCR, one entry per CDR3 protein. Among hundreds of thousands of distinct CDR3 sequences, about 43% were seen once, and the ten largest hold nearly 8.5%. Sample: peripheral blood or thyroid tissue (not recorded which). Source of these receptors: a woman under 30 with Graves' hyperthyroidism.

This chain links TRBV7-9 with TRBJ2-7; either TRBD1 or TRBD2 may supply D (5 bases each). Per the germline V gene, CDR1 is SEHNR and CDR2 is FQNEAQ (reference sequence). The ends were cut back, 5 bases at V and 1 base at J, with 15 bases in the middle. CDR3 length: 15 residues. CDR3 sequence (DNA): TGTGCCAGCAGCAAAGGGACGGTTCATTCCTACGAGCAGTACTTC. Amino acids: CASSKGTVHSYEQYF.

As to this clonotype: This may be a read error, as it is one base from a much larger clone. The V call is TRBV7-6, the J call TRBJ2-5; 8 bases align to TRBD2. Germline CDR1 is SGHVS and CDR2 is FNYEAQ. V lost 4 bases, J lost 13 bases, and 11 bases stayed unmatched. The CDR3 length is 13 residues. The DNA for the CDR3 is TGTGCCAGCAGCTCAGATCGTAGCGGGGCGAGGTACTTC. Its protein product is CASSSDRSGARYF. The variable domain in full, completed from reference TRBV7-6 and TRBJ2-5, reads GAGVSQSPRYKVTKRGQDVALRCDPISGHVSLYWYRQALGQGPEFLTYFNYEAQQDKSGLPNDRFSAERPEGSISTLTIQRTEQRDSAMYRCASSSDRSGARYFGPGTRLLVL.

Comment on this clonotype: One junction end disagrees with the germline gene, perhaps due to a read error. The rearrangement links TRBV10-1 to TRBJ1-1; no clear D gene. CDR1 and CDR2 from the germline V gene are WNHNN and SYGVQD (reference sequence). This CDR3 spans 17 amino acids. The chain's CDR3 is CASGDGQVMVTNTEAFF. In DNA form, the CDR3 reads TGCGCCAGCGGTGATGGGCAGGTTATGGTTACGAACACTGAAGCTTTCTTT.